This T cell receptor (beta chain) came from a study of T cell repertoires in cytomegalovirus infection. Whole-study context: HLA-C-restricted CMV epitopes, recently identified, and well-studied HLA-B-restricted ones were used by the study. Whole-study results and caveats: Summed frequency of shared TCR beta families picked out CMV carriers who also had the relevant HLA.

TCRdb re-analysed the reads in MiXCR, keeping a single row per CDR3 protein. This table holds 90,000 to 110,000 distinct CDR3 sequences, under 30% found once. This clonotype was picked up a small number of times. The antigen remains undetermined. The CDR3 contains 18 residues. In germline, CDR1 is MDHEN, CDR2 SYDVKM. V lost 2 bases, J lost 3 bases, and 13 bases stayed unmatched. Source: CD8+ T cells from cultured PBMCs, taken from culture after CMV antigen stimulation. This TCR was sampled from a human donor in good health (CMV status not recorded). Some clones in this sample may be carry-over from other donors' samples. The V and J genes are TRBV28 and TRBJ2-4, with TRBD1 matching over 7 bases. CDR3 sequence reads: CASSLPRTGQTDKNIQYF. The CDR3 DNA reads TGTGCCAGCAGTTTACCCCGGACAGGTCAAACCGACAAAAACATTCAGTACTTC.